This T cell receptor beta chain was obtained from a study of T-cell reconstitution after alpha-beta-depleted transplantation in children. Unique molecular identifiers tagged the TCRbeta library. TCRdb ran MiXCR on the PCR reads and lists one entry per CDR3 protein. The sample holds about 50,000 distinct CDR3 sequences, about 5% seen once. Study-wide findings and caveats: Reportedly, roughly two months post-transplant, alpha-beta T cells arose from several hundred expanded graft clones. One year post-transplant, T-cell counts and diversity were largely derived from T cells produced anew.

Many counts were recorded for this clonotype. As yet, its antigen is unknown. In germline, CDR1 is KGHDR, CDR2 SFDVKD. The CDR3 is 12 residues long. J was trimmed by 10 bases and V by 5 bases; bases with no gene match: 3. The source material was PBMCs, mostly from graft donor cells, sampled 60 days after TCRalphabeta/CD19-depleted stem cell transplant. V and J are TRBV24-1 and TRBJ2-1, with TRBD1 identical over 8 bases. The sequence came from a female patient aged 2-9 years who had a stem cell transplant for aplastic anemia, so the T cells may come from the graft donor. The DNA for the CDR3 is TGTGCCACCAGTGTACAGGGGGTCGAGCAGTTCTTC. It specifies CATSVQGVEQFF.